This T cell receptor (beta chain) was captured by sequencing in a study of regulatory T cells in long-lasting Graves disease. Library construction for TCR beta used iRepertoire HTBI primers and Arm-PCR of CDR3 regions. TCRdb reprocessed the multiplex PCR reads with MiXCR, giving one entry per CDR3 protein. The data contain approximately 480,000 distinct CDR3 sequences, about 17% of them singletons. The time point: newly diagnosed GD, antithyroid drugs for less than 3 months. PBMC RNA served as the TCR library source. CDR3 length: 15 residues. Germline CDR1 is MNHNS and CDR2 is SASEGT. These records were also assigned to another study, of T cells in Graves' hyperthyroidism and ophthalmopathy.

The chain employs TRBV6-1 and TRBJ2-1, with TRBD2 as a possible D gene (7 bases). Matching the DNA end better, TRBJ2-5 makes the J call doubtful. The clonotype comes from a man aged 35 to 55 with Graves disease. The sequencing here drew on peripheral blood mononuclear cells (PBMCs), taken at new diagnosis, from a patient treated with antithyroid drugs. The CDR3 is CASSPRGGRGGTQYF. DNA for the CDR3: TGTGCCAGCAGCCCGAGGGGCGGGAGAGGGGGGACCCAGTACTTC.